This is a list of T cell receptor beta chains from one sample in a study of radiotherapy plus CTLA-4 blockade in lung cancer. The data were produced by immunoSEQ multiplex PCR, yet TCRdb's version contains in-frame clones alone and is incomplete. This table holds about 50,000 clones, 80% to 90% found once. The sequences come from peripheral blood, collected from a patient treated with radiotherapy plus ipilimumab. The source of these receptors is a human donor with non-small cell lung cancer whose response to radiotherapy plus ipilimumab could not be evaluated. Each CDR3 is given with its conserved first and last residue. A D gene is named only where the DNA matches it firmly. Clone size appears in some rows only: once, few, many, or a class for an expanded clone.

abundance: .
d_gene: TRBD1
j_gene: TRBJ2-7
len: 14
v_gene: TRBV5-1
CDR3aa: CASSLGTGVYEQYF
CDR3nt: TGCGCCAGCAGCTTGGGGACAGGGGTGTACGAGCAGTACTTC

abundance: .
d_gene: .
j_gene: TRBJ2-6
len: 15
v_gene: TRBV9
CDR3aa: CASSVGQPGANVLTF
CDR3nt: TGTGCCAGCAGCGTAGGACAACCTGGGGCCAACGTCCTGACTTTC

abundance: .
d_gene: .
j_gene: TRBJ2-7
len: 19
v_gene: TRBV21-1
CDR3aa: CASRDLPSCGGEMNYEQYF
CDR3nt: TGTGCCAGCAGGGACTTGCCGTCGTGCGGGGGGGAAATGAACTACGAGCAGTACTTC

abundance: .
d_gene: TRBD1
j_gene: TRBJ2-1
len: 16
v_gene: TRBV7-2
CDR3aa: CASSLGGFRGNNEQFF
CDR3nt: TGTGCCAGCAGTCTAGGGGGCTTCAGGGGGAACAATGAGCAGTTCTTC

abundance: .
d_gene: TRBD2
j_gene: TRBJ2-7
len: 13
v_gene: TRBV4-3
CDR3aa: CASSLGWGGEQYF
CDR3nt: TGCGCCAGCAGCCTTGGATGGGGGGGGGAGCAGTACTTC

abundance: once
d_gene: TRBD1
j_gene: TRBJ2-5
len: 15
v_gene: TRBV19
CDR3aa: CASSTYRQGEETQYF
CDR3nt: TGTGCCAGTAGTACCTACCGACAGGGGGAAGAGACCCAGTACTTC

abundance: few
d_gene: .
j_gene: TRBJ1-1
len: 15
v_gene: TRBV5-1
CDR3aa: CASSLIAGYNTEAFF
CDR3nt: TGCGCCAGCAGCTTGATAGCGGGATATAACACTGAAGCTTTCTTT

abundance: few
d_gene: .
j_gene: TRBJ1-5
len: 15
v_gene: TRBV4-1
CDR3aa: CASSQNEGGRQPQHF
CDR3nt: TGCGCCAGCAGCCAAAACGAGGGGGGGAGGCAGCCCCAGCATTTT

abundance: .
d_gene: .
j_gene: TRBJ2-7
len: 14
v_gene: TRBV11-3
CDR3aa: CASSLFGDSYEQYF
CDR3nt: TGTGCCAGCAGCTTATTTGGAGATTCCTACGAGCAGTACTTC

abundance: .
d_gene: TRBD1
j_gene: TRBJ2-3
len: 15
v_gene: TRBV5-1
CDR3aa: CASSLPTGAADTQYF
CDR3nt: TGCGCCAGCAGCTTGCCGACAGGGGCAGCAGATACGCAGTATTTT